This T cell receptor (beta chain) comes out of a study of shared clonotypes between healthy human individuals. Whole-study context: Donor composition was a couple of women and three men, aged 18 to 49.

Libraries were prepared by immunoSEQ multiplex PCR; TCRdb keeps only in-frame clonotypes and omits some of them. The sample lists about 2 million clones; 95% were seen once. Germline assignment: CDR1 LNHNV and CDR2 YYDKDF (reference sequence). The CDR3 consists of 14 residues. The V and J ends lost 0 bases and 8 bases, in that order; junction bases with no gene match: 4. Into CD45RA+ naive and CD45RA-negative memory subsets, the CD4+ cells were split. The TCR originated in a man younger than 35 in good health. Sample: naive CD4+ T cells sorted from blood. Subset of the sample: CD45RA+ positively selected. The J gene is TRBJ2-5, the V gene TRBV15; 9 bases line up with TRBD1. The CDR3 protein is CATSRDRTGDTQYF. The CDR3 DNA sequence: TGTGCCACCAGCAGAGATAGGACAGGGGATACCCAGTACTTC. Supplemented by reference TRBV15 and TRBJ2-5, the full variable domain reads DAMVIQNPRYQVTQFGKPVTLSCSQTLNHNVMYWYQQKSSQAPKLLFHYYDKDFNNEADTPDNFQSRRPNTSFCFLDIRSPGLGDTAMYLCATSRDRTGDTQYFGPGTRLLVL.